The entry below describes one T cell receptor (beta chain). The data stem from a study of blood T cell repertoires in COVID-19. Measured with immunoSEQ multiplex PCR; TCRdb has only the in-frame clones, and not every one. The table records about 290,000 clones, 85% of them present only once. The V gene end was trimmed by 3 bases and the J gene end by 0 bases; junction bases not matched to a gene: 5. The CDR3 has 15 residues. Germline assignment: CDR1 GTSNPN and CDR2 SVGIG (reference sequence). The sample taken for sequencing was peripheral blood. The rearrangement links TRBV30 to TRBJ2-3, with 8 bases matching TRBD1. The receptor's source is a woman in her forties or fifties with active or convalescent COVID-19. The CDR3 loop is CAWSTTGASTDTQYF. CDR3 sequence (DNA): TGTGCCTGGAGCACGACAGGGGCTAGCACAGATACGCAGTATTTT.